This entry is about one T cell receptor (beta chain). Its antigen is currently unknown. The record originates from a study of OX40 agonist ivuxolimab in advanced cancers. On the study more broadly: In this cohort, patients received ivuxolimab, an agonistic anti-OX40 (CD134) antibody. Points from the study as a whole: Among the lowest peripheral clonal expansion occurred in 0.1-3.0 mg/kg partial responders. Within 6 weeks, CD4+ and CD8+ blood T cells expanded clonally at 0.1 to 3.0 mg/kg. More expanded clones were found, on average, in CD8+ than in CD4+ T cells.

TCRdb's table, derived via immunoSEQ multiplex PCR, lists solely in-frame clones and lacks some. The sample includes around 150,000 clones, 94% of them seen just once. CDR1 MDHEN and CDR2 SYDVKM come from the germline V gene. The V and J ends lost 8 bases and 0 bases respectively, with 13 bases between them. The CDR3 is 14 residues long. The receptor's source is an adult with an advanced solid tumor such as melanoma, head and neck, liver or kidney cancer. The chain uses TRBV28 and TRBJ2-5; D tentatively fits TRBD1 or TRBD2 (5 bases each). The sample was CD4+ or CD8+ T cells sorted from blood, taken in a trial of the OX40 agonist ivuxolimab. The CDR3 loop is CASSGAQDQETQYF. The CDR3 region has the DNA TGTGCCAGCTCCGGGGCCCAAGACCAAGAGACCCAGTACTTC. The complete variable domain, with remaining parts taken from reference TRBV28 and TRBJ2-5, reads DVKVTQSSRYLVKRTGEKVFLECVQDMDHENMFWYRQDPGLGLRLIYFSYDVKMKEKGDIPEGYSVSREKKERFSLILESASTNQTSMYLCASSGAQDQETQYFGPGTRLLVL.